The sequence of this TCR beta chain was determined in a study of cytomegalovirus exposure and HLA in healthy donors. The study, taken as a whole, reports: A highly shared variant cluster was judged a likely technical artifact.

With regard to this clone: The antigen is undetermined.

Primers included in the PCR were 60 Vbeta and 13 Jbeta primers. The repertoire was sequenced with immunoSEQ multiplex PCR; TCRdb's copy has only in-frame clones and lacks some. Found here are roughly 100,000 clones, roughly three quarters of them singletons; the top ten hold roughly 3.9%. There are 15 residues in the CDR3. The TCR sequence derives from a man aged 50-59 years in good health and CMV-seropositive. The sequenced sample was PBMCs. The genes are TRBV21-1 and TRBJ1-5; the table names TRBD1, a call not compared with the DNA. TRBV21-1 is labeled a pseudogene. The CDR3 sequence: CASSIRDSLNQPQHF. CDR3 nucleotides: TGTGCCAGCAGCATCCGGGACAGCCTCAATCAGCCCCAGCATTTT.